The 14 T cell receptor beta chains listed next were all sequenced from one sample in a study of shared clonotypes between healthy human individuals. Here immunoSEQ multiplex PCR was the method, and the copy in TCRdb shows in-frame clones only, minus some. Among roughly 1,000,000 clones listed, more than 75% were seen once. Sequenced: memory CD4+ T cells from PBMCs. Subset noted: CD45RA-negative fraction. The origin of the receptors is a man aged 18 to 35 in good health. Some clones in this sample may be carry-over from other donors' samples.

This sequence joins TRBV9 and TRBJ1-1, with D hard to call. The CDR3 totals 15 residues. The germline V gene encodes CDR1 SGDLS and CDR2 YYNGEE. Trimming pared 3 bases from V and 0 bases from J, leaving 12 bases between. CDR3 region: CASSEVPGLNTEAFF. The CDR3 region has the DNA TGTGCCAGCAGCGAAGTCCCGGGTCTGAACACTGAAGCTTTCTTT.

V gene TRBV15 combines with J gene TRBJ2-7; 12 bases fit TRBD2. The V and J ends lost 1 base and 2 bases, in that order; junction bases with no gene match: 6. CDR1 is LNHNV and CDR2 is YYDKDF in the germline V gene (reference sequence). The CDR3 has 17 residues. The DNA of the CDR3 is TGTGCCACCAGCAGAGTGGTACTAGCGGGAGGTACCTACGAGCAGTACTTC. Translating gives CATSRVVLAGGTYEQYF.

Only one count was recorded for this clone. The chain has TRBV5-4 and TRBJ1-1; 8 nucleotides match TRBD1. Germline loops: CDR1 SGHNT, CDR2 YYREEE (reference sequence). CDR3 length equals 15 residues. V lost 3 bases and J lost 4; bases outside the gene matches: 8. The CDR3 DNA sequence: TGTGCCAGCAGCTATGGAGGACAGGGAGGCACTGAAGCTTTCTTT. It is translated as CASSYGGQGGTEAFF.

The gene calls are TRBV7-9 and TRBJ2-3; D remains unclear. The CDR3 contains 19 residues. The germline V and J ends were trimmed by 3 bases and 0 bases, with 22 bases remaining between them. Germline V gene lookup returns CDR1 SEHNR and CDR2 FQNEAQ (reference sequence). The CDR3 region has the DNA TGTGCCAGCAGCTTTTGGAGTCCCTCCGTTATTCCTAGCACAGATACGCAGTATTTT. Translated: CASSFWSPSVIPSTDTQYF.

This sequence joins TRBV5-3 and TRBJ2-7; perhaps D is TRBD1 or TRBD2 (5 bases each). TRBV5-3 is assigned to the ORF class and has an uncertain function. This CDR3 contains 13 residues. Trimming pared 10 bases from V and 0 bases from J, leaving 14 bases between. CDR3 bases: TGTGCCGCCCCGGGGCACGGCTCCTACGAGCAGTACTTC. It codes for CAAPGHGSYEQYF.

The table lists this clone with a few counts. Possible read error: a much larger clone is one base away. The sample has other DNA sequences that encode this CDR3 too. The J gene is TRBJ2-4, the V gene TRBV4-2; 7 bases line up with TRBD2. Trimming cost V 0 bases and J 1 base; bases outside gene matches: 0. The CDR3 contains 15 residues. Germline values: CDR1 LGHNA, CDR2 YNFKEQ. Here the CDR3 DNA reads TGTGCCAGCAGCCAAGAGGGAGGGGCCAAAAACATTCAGTACTTC. It codes for CASSQEGGAKNIQYF.

The V gene is TRBV14, the J gene TRBJ2-2; no firm D call. CDR3 length: 16 residues. Per the germline V gene, CDR1 is SGHDN and CDR2 is FVKESK. Trimming removed 2 bases from V and 1 base from J, with 11 bases in between. The CDR3 protein is CASSQNEVVNTGELFF. CDR3 nucleotide sequence: TGTGCCAGCAGCCAAAACGAGGTAGTGAACACCGGGGAGCTGTTTTTT.

For this clone: A read error may be the cause here, since a much bigger clone is one base away. V gene TRBV7-9 combines with J gene TRBJ2-3, with D uncertain. CDR3 length: 13 residues. V shed 4 bases and J shed 0 bases, with 5 bases lying between them. The germline V gene encodes CDR1 SEHNR and CDR2 FQNEAQ (reference sequence). The CDR3 is CASSWGSTDTQYF. CDR3 DNA: TGTGCCAGCAGCTGGGGTAGCACAGATACGCAGTATTTT.

The table lists this clone with a few counts. The chain combines TRBV5-1 with TRBJ1-3; possible D gene TRBD1, 5 bases. Germline CDR1 is SGHRS and CDR2 is YFSETQ. Trimming stripped 4 bases from V and 0 bases from J, with 11 bases between. The length of the CDR3 is 15 residues. The DNA for the CDR3 is TGCGCCAGCAGCCCTCGGGGGAACTCTGGAAACACCATATATTTT. As protein: CASSPRGNSGNTIYF.

This chain joins TRBV19 and TRBJ1-5; D is perhaps TRBD1 (6 bases). The germline V gene has CDR1 LNHDA and CDR2 SQIVND (reference sequence). The CDR3 is 15 residues long. Trimming stripped 5 bases from V and 0 bases from J, with 11 bases between. CDR3 loop: CASSPDRFSNQPQHF. For the CDR3, the DNA is TGTGCCAGTAGTCCCGACAGGTTTAGCAATCAGCCCCAGCATTTT.

This clone was recorded a few times. The chain is built from TRBV14 and TRBJ2-3, with 16 bases matching TRBD2. V dropped 4 bases and J dropped 6; count of bases not matched to a gene: 10. Germline lookup yields CDR1 SGHDN and CDR2 FVKESK. The CDR3 length is 18 residues. The CDR3 here is CASSPFGTSGRAPDTQYF. The DNA of the CDR3 is TGTGCCAGCAGCCCCTTTGGGACTAGCGGGAGGGCCCCCGATACGCAGTATTTT.

This rearrangement joins TRBV7-9 to TRBJ1-1; D remains ambiguous. Trimming pared 8 bases from V and 1 base from J, leaving 14 bases between. This CDR3 contains 14 residues. In germline, CDR1 is SEHNR, CDR2 FQNEAQ (reference sequence). This chain's CDR3 is CASLRGRGNTEAFF. CDR3 DNA: TGTGCCAGCCTCCGCGGGCGGGGGAACACTGAAGCTTTCTTT.

The chain couples TRBV28 to TRBJ2-1; D is perhaps TRBD2 (6 bases). The CDR3 totals 16 residues. Germline values: CDR1 MDHEN, CDR2 SYDVKM. Deletions cut 6 bases from V and 1 base from J, with 16 bases between. DNA for the CDR3: TGTGCCAGCAGCCGCCCTGGCGGGGAGTCCTACAATGAGCAGTTCTTC. This gives the protein CASSRPGGESYNEQFF. The full variable domain, rest sourced from reference TRBV28 and TRBJ2-1, is DVKVTQSSRYLVKRTGEKVFLECVQDMDHENMFWYRQDPGLGLRLIYFSYDVKMKEKGDIPEGYSVSREKKERFSLILESASTNQTSMYLCASSRPGGESYNEQFFGPGTRLTVL.

This clone came up many times. The V gene is TRBV25-1, the J gene TRBJ1-2, with D maybe TRBD1 (5 bases). The V end lost 5 bases, the J end lost 4 bases, and 11 bases lay between the germline ends. CDR1 is MGHDK and CDR2 is SYGVNS in the germline V gene. The CDR3 is 13 residues long. The CDR3 DNA follows: TGTGCCAGCAGTCCAAGCGACAGCTATGGCTACACCTTC. Amino acids: CASSPSDSYGYTF.